A single TCR beta chain is shown here with its context. Antigen unknown. CDR3 size: 16 residues. CDR1 and CDR2 from the germline V gene are MDHEN and SYDVKM. The V segment lost 3 bases and the J segment 5 bases; nucleotides outside the gene matches: 10. The source of the sample is a study of OX40 agonist ivuxolimab in advanced cancers. Study-level information: People in dose escalation had one of these cancers: hepatocellular carcinoma, melanoma, renal cell or head and neck cancer. Around 40% of patients had received prior checkpoint inhibitor therapy. Study results and caveats: Low normalized T-cell clonal expansion was also seen in some nonresponders.

Libraries were prepared by immunoSEQ multiplex PCR; TCRdb keeps only in-frame clonotypes and omits some of them. This table has some 80,000 clones, over 85% appearing once. This TCR came from an adult with an advanced solid tumor such as melanoma, head and neck, liver or kidney cancer. This sample comprised CD4+ or CD8+ T cells sorted from blood, obtained in a trial of the OX40 agonist ivuxolimab. The chain links TRBV28 to TRBJ1-1; 9 bases agree with TRBD1. The CDR3 sequence is CASSFSTDRGGTEAFF. In DNA, the CDR3 is TGTGCCAGCAGTTTCAGTACGGACAGGGGTGGTACTGAAGCTTTCTTT.